This entry describes one T cell receptor (beta chain). Its specificity is not known. The entry originates in a study of vaccination and CD4 T cells after COVID-19. Looking at the study overall: Post-vaccine sampling followed dose two by a median approximately 70 days (range 14 to 241).

Regarding treatment: roughly 10-day PBMC culture with coronavirus spike peptide pools or control peptides (ViraFEST assay). Germline V gene sequence: CDR1 SEHNR, CDR2 FQNEAQ (reference sequence). The CDR3 is 17 amino acids. V lost 5 bases, J lost 2 bases, and 8 bases stayed unmatched. Sequencing of cultured CD4+ T cell DNA used the Oncomine TCR Beta short-read assay. Extraction of genomic DNA was performed on cultured CD4+ T cells. A single record per CDR3 protein comes from TCRdb applying MiXCR to the PCR reads. The sample consists of approximately 12,000 distinct CDR3 sequences, approximately 52% of them appearing once.

The TCR sequence derives from a human donor who had recovered from COVID-19. Sequencing was performed on CD4+ T cells from blood, cultured in vitro. The rearrangement joins TRBV7-9 to TRBJ2-3; the match to TRBD2 covers 12 bases. The CDR3 DNA reads TGTGCCAGCAGCAAAACTAGCGGGAGGATGTACACAGATACGCAGTATTTT. This encodes CASSKTSGRMYTDTQYF.